This record covers a single T cell receptor beta chain. Germline V gene sequence: CDR1 SGHKS, CDR2 YYEKEE (reference sequence). Losses at the gene ends were 6 bases for V and 8 bases for J; bases not matched to a gene: 17. The CDR3 is made up of 16 amino acids. This entry is derived from a study of cytomegalovirus exposure and HLA in healthy donors. Study-wide background: Earlier work reported 95 million to 130 million unique TCR beta sequences from 180 million or so T cells.

PCR was performed using 60 Vbeta and 13 Jbeta primers. Repertoires were generated with immunoSEQ multiplex PCR, while TCRdb's copy carries only in-frame clones and drops some. Of 150,000 to 250,000 clones listed, 82% are singletons. The source is a boy between 2 and 10 years old in good health and CMV-seronegative. The rearrangement uses TRBV5-5 and TRBJ1-1; TRBD1 matches at 9 bases. Sample: PBMCs. The CDR3 sequence is CASKSATGTGWGEAFF. CDR3 DNA sequence: TGTGCCAGCAAGTCTGCTACCGGGACAGGGTGGGGAGAAGCTTTCTTT.